These 14 T cell receptor beta chains were sequenced from one sample in a study of blood T cell repertoires in COVID-19. Produced via immunoSEQ multiplex PCR; TCRdb's table is partial and in-frame only. The sample lists roughly 100,000 clones, around nine tenths occurring once. Material for sequencing was peripheral blood. All receptors come from a woman aged 45-65 years with COVID-19, enrolled during active disease.

The V call is TRBV2, the J call TRBJ2-1; TRBD1 matches 10 bases. The CDR3 is made up of 15 amino acids. CDR1 is SNHLY and CDR2 is FYNNEI in the germline V gene. V gave up 9 bases and J gave up 13 bases; unmatched junction bases: 18. The CDR3 bases are TGTGCCAGACAACCTAGACAGGGGGCAACGGTGGAACAGTTCTTC. This codes for CARQPRQGATVEQFF.

The chain joins TRBV28 to TRBJ1-3; TRBD1 agrees at 10 bases. The germline CDR1 and CDR2 sequences are MDHEN and SYDVKM. V lost 6 bases and J lost 0; bases outside the gene matches: 11. There are 18 residues in the CDR3. The CDR3 nucleotides read TGTGCCAGCAGGGGGACAGGGGACCCTCTAAGCTCTGGAAACACCATATATTTT. It is translated as CASRGTGDPLSSGNTIYF. Filled out from reference TRBV28 and TRBJ1-3, the complete variable domain reads DVKVTQSSRYLVKRTGEKVFLECVQDMDHENMFWYRQDPGLGLRLIYFSYDVKMKEKGDIPEGYSVSREKKERFSLILESASTNQTSMYLCASRGTGDPLSSGNTIYFGEGSWLTVV.

The chain is built from TRBV2 and TRBJ1-2; D gene unclear. V was trimmed by 3 bases and J by 6 bases, leaving 8 bases between them. Germline assignment: CDR1 SNHLY and CDR2 FYNNEI. This CDR3 spans 12 amino acids. This CDR3 is CASSDLIDGYTF. The CDR3 DNA is TGTGCCAGCAGTGATCTTATCGATGGCTACACCTTC.

V and J are TRBV18 and TRBJ1-1; unclear D gene. The CDR3 runs 16 residues. Trimming shortened V by 3 bases and J by 1 base, and 15 bases separated the two germline ends. CDR1 is KGHSH, CDR2 LQKENI, per germline. The CDR3 spells CASSPYHLKRNTEAFF. CDR3 sequence (DNA): TGTGCCAGCTCACCCTACCACCTAAAGAGGAACACTGAAGCTTTCTTT. The full variable domain, with the rest looked up from reference TRBV18 and TRBJ1-1, is NAGVMQNPRHLVRRRGQEARLRCSPMKGHSHVYWYRQLPEEGLKFMVYLQKENIIDESGMPKERFSAEFPKEGPSILRIQQVVRGDSAAYFCASSPYHLKRNTEAFFGQGTRLTVV.

Worth noting for this clone: The sample carries other DNA sequences with the same CDR3. The rearrangement uses TRBV28 and TRBJ1-1; D might be TRBD1 (6 bases). V was shortened by 5 bases and J by 3 bases, with 13 bases between the two germline ends. The CDR3 consists of 14 residues. Germline CDR1 and CDR2: MDHEN and SYDVKM. In DNA form, the CDR3 reads TGTGCCAGCAGTACACAGGGCCTCGACACTGAAGCTTTCTTT. Translation gives CASSTQGLDTEAFF.

The chain links TRBV15 to TRBJ1-2, with D hard to call. CDR1 is LNHNV and CDR2 is YYDKDF in the germline V gene (reference sequence). V shed 0 bases and J shed 0 bases, with 11 bases lying between them. This CDR3 spans 16 amino acids. Written as DNA, the CDR3 is TGTGCCACCAGCAGAGATGGAGAGGCAGCTAACTATGGCTACACCTTC. Protein: CATSRDGEAANYGYTF.

The chain links TRBV2 to TRBJ2-1; no firm D call. Per the germline V gene, CDR1 is SNHLY and CDR2 is FYNNEI. V was cut by 2 bases and J by 5 bases, with 16 bases left in between. The CDR3 runs to 16 residues. CDR3 coding DNA: TGTGCCAGCAGTGAACTCCCGGTCCTGCTAAACAATGAGCAGTTCTTC. This translates into CASSELPVLLNNEQFF.

This CDR3 is CASHGGPWVTEAFF. The CDR3 DNA reads TGTGCCAGCCACGGGGGGCCCTGGGTCACTGAAGCTTTCTTT. The rearrangement uses TRBV28 and TRBJ1-1; possibly TRBD1 for D (6 bases). The V gene's germline CDR1 is MDHEN and CDR2 SYDVKM. The CDR3 length is 14 residues. The V end lost 8 bases, the J end lost 4 bases, and 17 bases lay between the germline ends.

The chain combines TRBV25-1 with TRBJ2-3; D may be TRBD2 (7 bases). Per germline, CDR1 MGHDK and CDR2 SYGVNS. V lost 5 bases and J 7 bases, leaving 16 bases between the germline ends. The CDR3 length is 14 residues. This CDR3 reads CASSSTRGLNTQYF. The CDR3 DNA follows: TGTGCCAGCAGTAGTACGCGGGGGCTTAATACGCAGTATTTT.

The rearrangement joins TRBV30 to TRBJ1-1; TRBD1 is a possible D gene (5 bases). Trimming took off 6 bases at V and 1 base at J, with 12 bases between the two ends. The CDR3 totals 13 residues. The germline V gene has CDR1 GTSNPN and CDR2 SVGIG (reference sequence). CDR3 sequence (DNA): TGTGCCTGTAACAATCAGGGGAACACTGAAGCTTTCTTT. This codes for CACNNQGNTEAFF.

This rearrangement joins TRBV27 to TRBJ2-7; D is undetermined. Trimming removed 2 bases at V and 0 bases at J, with 5 bases between. The CDR3 loop spans 13 amino acids. Germline V CDR1 and CDR2: MNHEY, SMNVEV (reference sequence). This CDR3 is CASSLGLSYEQYF. CDR3 nucleotides: TGTGCCAGCAGTTTAGGCCTCTCCTACGAGCAGTACTTC.

J is TRBJ2-2 and V is TRBV10-1, with TRBD2 identical over 8 bases. V shed 4 bases and J 4 bases; nucleotides not matched to a gene: 5. The CDR3 consists of 15 residues. The germline V gene has CDR1 WNHNN and CDR2 SYGVQD (reference sequence). In DNA form, the CDR3 reads TGCGCCAGCAGTGCGCCGAGCGGGGGCACCGGGGAGCTGTTTTTT. This sequence encodes CASSAPSGGTGELFF.

The rearrangement uses TRBV4-3 and TRBJ1-2, with a possible D match to TRBD1 (5 bases). The germline V gene has CDR1 LGHNA and CDR2 YSLEER. V was trimmed by 0 bases and J by 12 bases, leaving 26 bases between them. The CDR3 is made up of 17 amino acids. The DNA of the CDR3 is TGCGCCAGCAGCCAAGATGTGAGACAGACTTTATTTAATCGGAACACCTTC. It translates to CASSQDVRQTLFNRNTF.

In this sample, this clone turned up once. The CDR3 sequence is CASSPGGNQPQHF. The CDR3 DNA reads as TGCGCCAGCAGCCCGGGGGGCAATCAGCCCCAGCATTTT. V usage is TRBV5-1 and J usage is TRBJ1-5; possibly TRBD1 for D (5 bases). From germline, CDR1 is SGHRS and CDR2 YFSETQ. Trimming shortened V by 4 bases and J by 2 bases, and 7 bases separated the two germline ends. The CDR3 consists of 13 residues.